This TCR beta chain emerged from a study of identical twins. Study-level results: Without tracking the same donors, conclusions rested on cross-sectional statistical analysis. The models gave estimates that fell short of the out-of-frame TCR alpha sharing seen in monozygotic twins.

This CDR3 has 13 amino acids. Deletions cut 3 bases from V and 0 bases from J, with 9 bases between. Germline V gene data show CDR1 as DFQATT and CDR2 as SNEGSKA (reference sequence). Turning to this clonotype: Its antigen is unknown.

From the 5' RACE reads, TCRdb called clonotypes with MiXCR, one entry per CDR3 protein. This sample has about 890,000 distinct CDR3 sequences; about 12% occur once, and the top ten carry around 1.5%. This sample also belongs to another study, concerning yellow fever vaccine responses in identical twins.

The receptor was isolated from a woman aged 18-35 years in good health. The sequenced material came from PBMCs. The chain uses TRBV20-1 and TRBJ2-7, with no clear D. The CDR3 DNA reads as TGCAGTGCTAGCTCCCGGAGCTCCTACGAGCAGTACTTC. It yields the protein CSASSRSSYEQYF.